This T cell receptor (beta chain) was obtained from a study of blood T cell repertoires in COVID-19. About the study: The United States, Italy and Spain provided the acute and convalescent COVID-19 samples.

The table came from immunoSEQ multiplex PCR; TCRdb's copy has only in-frame clones and leaves some out. The sample includes hundreds of thousands of clones, approximately 88% seen only once; the top ten take roughly 13%. Per germline, CDR1 GTSNPN and CDR2 SVGIG (reference sequence). This CDR3 contains 15 residues. Losses at the gene ends were 5 bases for V and 3 bases for J; bases not matched to a gene: 12. The rearrangement links TRBV30 to TRBJ2-7; 8 bases agree with TRBD1. The sample was peripheral blood. The source of this sequence is a woman between 50 and 59 years old with COVID-19, enrolled during active disease. CDR3 in DNA: TGTGCCTGGGGAGGACAGGGACCTTTTATCTACGAGCAGTACTTC. Translating it yields CAWGGQGPFIYEQYF.